This T cell receptor (beta chain) emerged from a study of blood T cell repertoires in COVID-19. Whole-study context: Nucleic acid was either cDNA or gDNA, and it came from T cells, B-cell-depleted T cells, or PBMCs.

Assay: immunoSEQ multiplex PCR; the TCRdb copy retains only in-frame clones and omits some. The table shows over 250,000 clones, with just over 90% occurring only once. With 4 bases removed from V and 3 bases from J, the gap between germline ends came to 12 bases. The CDR3 has 14 residues. Germline lookup yields CDR1 LNHDA and CDR2 SQIVND (reference sequence). Sequencing was done on a sample of peripheral blood. This clonotype originated in a woman in her thirties with COVID-19, enrolled during active disease. The V gene is TRBV19, the J gene TRBJ1-2; perhaps TRBD1 as D (6 bases). CDR3: CASSTLRQDYGYTF. CDR3 bases: TGTGCCAGTAGTACACTCCGACAGGACTATGGCTACACCTTC.